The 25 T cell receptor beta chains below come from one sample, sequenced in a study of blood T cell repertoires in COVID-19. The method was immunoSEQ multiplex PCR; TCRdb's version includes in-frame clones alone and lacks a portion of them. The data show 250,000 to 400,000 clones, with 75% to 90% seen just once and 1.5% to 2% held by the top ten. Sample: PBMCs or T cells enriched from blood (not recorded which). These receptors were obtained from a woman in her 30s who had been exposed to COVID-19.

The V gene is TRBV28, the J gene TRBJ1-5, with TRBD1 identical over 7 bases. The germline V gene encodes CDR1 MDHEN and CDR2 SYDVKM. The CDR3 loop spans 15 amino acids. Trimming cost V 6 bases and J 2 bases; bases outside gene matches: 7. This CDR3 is CASSPTGSGNQPQHF. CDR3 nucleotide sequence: TGTGCCAGCAGCCCGACAGGGTCAGGCAATCAGCCCCAGCATTTT.

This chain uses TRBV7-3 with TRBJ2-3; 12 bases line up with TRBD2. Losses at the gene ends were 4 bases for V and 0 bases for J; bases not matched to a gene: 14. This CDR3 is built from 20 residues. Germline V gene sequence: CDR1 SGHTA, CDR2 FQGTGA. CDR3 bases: TGTGCCAGCAGCTCGGGGGGACTAGCGGGTACTGGTGGTAGCACAGATACGCAGTATTTT. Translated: CASSSGGLAGTGGSTDTQYF.

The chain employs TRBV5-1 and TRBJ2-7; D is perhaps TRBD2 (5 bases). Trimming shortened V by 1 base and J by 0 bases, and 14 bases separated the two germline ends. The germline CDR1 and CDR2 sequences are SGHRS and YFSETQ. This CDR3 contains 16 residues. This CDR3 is CASSLYRLNNSYEQYF. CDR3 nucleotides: TGCGCCAGCAGCTTGTACAGACTAAACAACTCCTACGAGCAGTACTTC.

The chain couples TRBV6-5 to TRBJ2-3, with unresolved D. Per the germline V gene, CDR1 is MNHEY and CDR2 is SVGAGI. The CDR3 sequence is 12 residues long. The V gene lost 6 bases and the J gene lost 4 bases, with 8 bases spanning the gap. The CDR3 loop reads CASRSFADTQYF. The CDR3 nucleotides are TGTGCCAGCAGGTCCTTTGCAGATACGCAGTATTTT.

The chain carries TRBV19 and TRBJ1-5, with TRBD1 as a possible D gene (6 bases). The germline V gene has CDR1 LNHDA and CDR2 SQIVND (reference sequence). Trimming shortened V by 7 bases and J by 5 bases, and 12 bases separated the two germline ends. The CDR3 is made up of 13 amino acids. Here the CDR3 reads CASTPEGDQPQHF. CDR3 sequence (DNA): TGTGCCAGTACTCCCGAGGGGGATCAGCCCCAGCATTTT.

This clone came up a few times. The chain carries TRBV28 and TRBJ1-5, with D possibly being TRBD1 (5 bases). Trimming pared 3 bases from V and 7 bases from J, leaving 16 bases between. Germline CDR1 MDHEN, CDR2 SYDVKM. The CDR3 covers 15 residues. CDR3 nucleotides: TGTGCCAGCAGTTTCCCTTTCAGGGTTCGGCAGCCCCAGCATTTT. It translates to CASSFPFRVRQPQHF.

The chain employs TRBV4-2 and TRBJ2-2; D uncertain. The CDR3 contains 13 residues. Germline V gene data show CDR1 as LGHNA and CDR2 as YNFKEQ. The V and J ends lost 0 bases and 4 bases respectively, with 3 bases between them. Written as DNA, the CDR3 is TGTGCCAGCAGCCAAGAAGCCACCGGGGAGCTGTTTTTT. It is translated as CASSQEATGELFF.

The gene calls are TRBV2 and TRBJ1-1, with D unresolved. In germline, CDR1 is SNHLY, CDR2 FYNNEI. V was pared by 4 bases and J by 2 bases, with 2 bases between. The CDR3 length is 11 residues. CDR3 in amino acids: CASSVNTEAFF. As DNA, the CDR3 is TGTGCCAGCAGTGTAAACACTGAAGCTTTCTTT.

The CDR3 coding sequence is TGTGCCAGCAGTCTAACAGGGGCCGCCAAAAACATTCAGTACTTC. Translated, it gives CASSLTGAAKNIQYF. The chain couples TRBV6-6 to TRBJ2-4; 7 nucleotides agree with TRBD1. The germline V gene encodes CDR1 MNHNY and CDR2 SVGAGI (reference sequence). Trimming took 5 bases from V and 1 from J; bases not matched to a gene: 5. This CDR3 comprises 15 residues.

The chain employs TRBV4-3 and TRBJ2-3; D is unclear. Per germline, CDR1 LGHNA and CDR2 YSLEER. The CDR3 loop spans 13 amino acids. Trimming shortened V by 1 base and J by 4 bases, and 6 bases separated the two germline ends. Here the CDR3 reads CASSQVIADTQYF. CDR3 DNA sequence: TGCGCCAGCAGCCAAGTGATAGCAGATACGCAGTATTTT.

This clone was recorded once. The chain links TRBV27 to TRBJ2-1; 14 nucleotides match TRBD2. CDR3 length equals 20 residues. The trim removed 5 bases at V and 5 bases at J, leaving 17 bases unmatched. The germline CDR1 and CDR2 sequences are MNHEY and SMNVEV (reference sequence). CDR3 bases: TGTGCCAGCAGTCTCAGACCAACCGGGACTAGCGGGAGTTTTCACAATGAGCAGTTCTTC. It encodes CASSLRPTGTSGSFHNEQFF.

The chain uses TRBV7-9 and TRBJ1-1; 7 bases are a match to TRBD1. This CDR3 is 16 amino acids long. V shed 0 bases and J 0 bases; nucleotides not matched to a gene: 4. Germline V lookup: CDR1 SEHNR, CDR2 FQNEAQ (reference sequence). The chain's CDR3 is CASSLAPGQLNTEAFF. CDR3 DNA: TGTGCCAGCAGCTTAGCGCCGGGACAGTTGAACACTGAAGCTTTCTTT.

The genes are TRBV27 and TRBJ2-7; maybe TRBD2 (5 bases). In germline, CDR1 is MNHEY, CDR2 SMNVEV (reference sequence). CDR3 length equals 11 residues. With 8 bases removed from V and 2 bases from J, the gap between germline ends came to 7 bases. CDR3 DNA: TGTGCCAGCGGAGGAACCTACGAGCAGTACTTC. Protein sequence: CASGGTYEQYF.

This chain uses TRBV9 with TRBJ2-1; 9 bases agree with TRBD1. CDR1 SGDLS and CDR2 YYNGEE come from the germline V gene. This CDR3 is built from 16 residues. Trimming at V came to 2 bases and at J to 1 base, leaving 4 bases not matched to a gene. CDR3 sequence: CASSVGTGISYNEQFF. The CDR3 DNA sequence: TGTGCCAGCAGCGTGGGGACAGGGATTTCCTACAATGAGCAGTTCTTC.

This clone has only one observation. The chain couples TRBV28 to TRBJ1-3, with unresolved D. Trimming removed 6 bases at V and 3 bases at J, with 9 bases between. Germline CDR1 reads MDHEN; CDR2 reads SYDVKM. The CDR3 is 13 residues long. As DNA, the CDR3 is TGTGCCAGCAGCGGGATAGGTGGAAACACCATATATTTT. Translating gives CASSGIGGNTIYF.

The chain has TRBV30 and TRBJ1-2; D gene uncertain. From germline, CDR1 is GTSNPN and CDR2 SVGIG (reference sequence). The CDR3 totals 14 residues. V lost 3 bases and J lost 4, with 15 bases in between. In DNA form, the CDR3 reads TGTGCCTGGAGCGGAGTTTCTTTGGGCTATGGCTACACCTTC. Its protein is CAWSGVSLGYGYTF. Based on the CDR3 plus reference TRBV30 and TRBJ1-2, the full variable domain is SQTIHQWPATLVQPVGSPLSLECTVEGTSNPNLYWYRQAAGRGLQLLFYSVGIGQISSEVPQNLSASRPQDRQFILSSKKLLLSDSGFYLCAWSGVSLGYGYTFGSGTRLTVV.

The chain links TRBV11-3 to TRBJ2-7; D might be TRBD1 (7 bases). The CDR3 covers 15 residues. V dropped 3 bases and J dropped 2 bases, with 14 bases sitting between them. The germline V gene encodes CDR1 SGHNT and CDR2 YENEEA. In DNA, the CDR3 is TGTGCCAGCAGCTTGGAATCAGGGGGGCCCTACGAGCAGTACTTC. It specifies CASSLESGGPYEQYF.

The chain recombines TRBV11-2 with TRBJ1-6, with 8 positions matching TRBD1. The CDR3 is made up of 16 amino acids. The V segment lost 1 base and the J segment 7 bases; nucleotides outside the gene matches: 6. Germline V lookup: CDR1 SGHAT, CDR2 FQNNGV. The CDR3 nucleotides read TGTGCCAGCAGCTTAGTCGCGGGACAGGCCAATTCACCCCTCCACTTT. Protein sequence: CASSLVAGQANSPLHF.

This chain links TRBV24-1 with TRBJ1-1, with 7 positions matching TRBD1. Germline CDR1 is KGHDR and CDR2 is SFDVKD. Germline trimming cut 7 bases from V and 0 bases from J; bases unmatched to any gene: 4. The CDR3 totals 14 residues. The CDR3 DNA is TGTGCCACCAGATCGGGACAGTTGAACACTGAAGCTTTCTTT. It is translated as CATRSGQLNTEAFF.

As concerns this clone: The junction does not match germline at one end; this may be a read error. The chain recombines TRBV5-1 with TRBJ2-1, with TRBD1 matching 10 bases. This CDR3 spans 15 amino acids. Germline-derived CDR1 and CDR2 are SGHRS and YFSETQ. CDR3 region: CASRLGQGTYNEQFF. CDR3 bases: TGCGCCAGCAGATTGGGACAGGGGACCTACAATGAGCAGTTCTTC.

The CDR3 here is CAWSATTIGRANNEQFF. The CDR3 nucleotides read TGTGCCTGGAGTGCTACTACTATCGGGAGGGCCAACAATGAGCAGTTCTTC. The rearrangement joins TRBV30 to TRBJ2-1; 8 nucleotides match TRBD2. The length of the CDR3 is 17 residues. Germline V gives CDR1 GTSNPN, CDR2 SVGIG (reference sequence). Trimming removed 1 base from V and 5 bases from J; junction bases left unmatched: 13.

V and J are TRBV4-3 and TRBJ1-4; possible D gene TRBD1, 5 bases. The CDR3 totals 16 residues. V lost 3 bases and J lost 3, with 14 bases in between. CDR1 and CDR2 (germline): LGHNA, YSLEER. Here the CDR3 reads CASSQDQGAANEKLFF. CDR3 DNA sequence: TGCGCCAGCAGCCAGGATCAAGGGGCGGCTAATGAAAAACTGTTTTTT.

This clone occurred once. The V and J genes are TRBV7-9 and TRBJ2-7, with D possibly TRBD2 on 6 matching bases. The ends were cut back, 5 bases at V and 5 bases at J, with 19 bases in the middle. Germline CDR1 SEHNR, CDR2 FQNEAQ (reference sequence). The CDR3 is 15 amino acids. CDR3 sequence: CASSPGTSGLNEQYF. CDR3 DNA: TGTGCCAGCAGCCCCGGGACTTCGGGCCTGAACGAGCAGTACTTC.

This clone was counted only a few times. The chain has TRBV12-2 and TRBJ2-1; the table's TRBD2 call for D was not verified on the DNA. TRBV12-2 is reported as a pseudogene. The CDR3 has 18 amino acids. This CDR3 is CASRPLGTRGTSYNEQFF. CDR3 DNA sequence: TGTGCAAGTCGCCCACTTGGGACTCGAGGAACCTCCTACAATGAGCAGTTCTTC.

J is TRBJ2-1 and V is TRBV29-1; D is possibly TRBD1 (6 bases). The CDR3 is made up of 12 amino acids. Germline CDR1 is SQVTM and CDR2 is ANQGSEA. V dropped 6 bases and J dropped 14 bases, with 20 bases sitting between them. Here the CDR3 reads CSVELTGTSEFF. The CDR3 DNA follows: TGCAGCGTCGAACTTACCGGGACAAGTGAGTTCTTC.